This T cell receptor beta chain was documented in a study of T-cell reconstitution after alpha-beta-depleted transplantation in children. Study conclusions and caveats: Several patients had high TCRbeta diversity at day 60; it came from surviving recipient T cells and thymic progenitors. Several hundred expanded graft clones reportedly gave rise to the alpha-beta T cells present about two months after transplant. Newly made T cells mostly supplied T-cell counts and diversity one year after transplant.

Turning to this clonotype: Its specificity is unknown.

This sample's TCRbeta library carried unique molecular identifier barcodes. In TCRdb, the PCR reads were re-called with MiXCR into one record per CDR3 protein. This table holds 700,000 to 850,000 distinct CDR3 sequences, around 17% found once. V dropped 3 bases and J dropped 0; count of bases not matched to a gene: 4. Germline CDR1 is DFQATT and CDR2 is SNEGSKA (reference sequence). The CDR3 is 14 residues long. Source: PBMCs, mostly from graft donor cells, taken 360 days after TCRalphabeta/CD19-depleted stem cell transplant. The chain joins TRBV20-1 to TRBJ1-2; 7 bases match TRBD1. This clonotype was sampled from a male patient younger than 18 who had a stem cell transplant for acute lymphoblastic leukemia, so the T cells may come from the graft donor. The CDR3 DNA reads as TGCAGTGCTAGGGGACAGCCACCTAACTATGGCTACACCTTC. This encodes CSARGQPPNYGYTF.